This TCR beta chain was documented in a study of shared clonotypes between healthy human individuals. The CDR3 covers 16 residues. The germline V and J ends were trimmed by 4 bases and 2 bases, with 17 bases remaining between them. Germline CDR1 and CDR2: SGHRS and YFSETQ. Using immunoSEQ multiplex PCR, the repertoire was profiled, and TCRdb retains in-frame clones only, with some absent. Of 900,000 to 1,200,000 clones in the sample, about 80% were seen once. V is TRBV5-1 and J is TRBJ2-3, with D tentatively TRBD1 (6 bases). The sequence was collected from a man aged 18 to 35 in good health. Some clones in this sample may be carry-over from other donors' samples. The specimen was memory CD4+ T cells from PBMCs. Regarding subset: CD45RA-negative fraction. The CDR3 spells CASSEVPGHDTDTQYF. The CDR3 nucleotides read TGCGCCAGCAGCGAAGTCCCGGGACATGACACAGATACGCAGTATTTT.